The clone carrying this T cell receptor beta chain appeared a few times. No antigen is known for it. The germline gives CDR1 SNHLY, CDR2 FYNNEI. With 4 bases clipped from V and 5 bases from J, the junction kept 4 bases outside the gene matches. CDR3 length: 14 amino acids. The data derive from a study of T cell responses to AZD1222 COVID-19 vaccine. Produced via immunoSEQ multiplex PCR; TCRdb's table is partial and in-frame only. The sample shows around 64,000 clones, about four fifths of them seen only once. Study-wide results and limits: Females made up more of the donors, who were largely white British, and clonal diversity may have come out too low. Repertoire sampling happened only post peak T cell response.

This clonotype originated in an adult who received the AZD1222 COVID-19 vaccine. The rearrangement links TRBV2 to TRBJ2-1; 8 positions match TRBD2. The sample was peripheral blood, taken 28 days after the second AZD1222 dose. This CDR3 reads CASSAGGPHNEQFF. The CDR3, as DNA: TGTGCCAGCAGTGCGGGGGGGCCCCACAATGAGCAGTTCTTC.